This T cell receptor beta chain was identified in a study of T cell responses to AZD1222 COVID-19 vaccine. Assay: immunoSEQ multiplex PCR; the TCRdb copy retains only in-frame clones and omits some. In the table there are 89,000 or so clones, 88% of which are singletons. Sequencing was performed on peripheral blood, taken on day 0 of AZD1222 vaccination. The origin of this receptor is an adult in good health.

The CDR3 reads CARSARFERGTYEQYF. The CDR3 nucleotides read TGTGCCAGAAGCGCCAGGTTTGAGCGGGGCACCTACGAGCAGTACTTC. The V and J genes are TRBV5-3 and TRBJ2-7; 7 bases fit TRBD2. TRBV5-3 is noted as an ORF with a role that remains uncertain. The CDR3 contains 16 residues. V was clipped by 4 bases and J by 2 bases; unmatched bases: 12.